Each of the 6 T cell receptor beta chains below was sequenced from the same sample in a study of OX40 agonist ivuxolimab in advanced cancers. Sequenced by immunoSEQ multiplex PCR; TCRdb stores in-frame clones only, minus some. This table has 55,000 to 80,000 clones, 80% to 85% appearing once. The sequenced sample was CD4+ or CD8+ T cells sorted from blood, obtained in a trial of the OX40 agonist ivuxolimab. The source of these receptors is an adult with an advanced solid tumor such as melanoma, head and neck, liver or kidney cancer.

The chain recombines TRBV28 with TRBJ1-2, with 9 bases that match TRBD1. CDR3 size: 13 residues. Trimming took 6 bases from V and 8 from J; bases not matched to a gene: 7. Looked up from germline, CDR1 is MDHEN and CDR2 is SYDVKM. For the CDR3, the DNA is TGTGCCAGCAGGGAACAGGGGGCGATCGGCTACACCTTC. Protein: CASREQGAIGYTF.

Turning to this clone: At one end the junction does not follow the germline gene, possibly because of a read error. CDR3 sequence: CASSEGVAGTDTQYF. The CDR3 bases are TGTGCCAGCAGCGAAGGGGTAGCGGGCACAGATACGCAGTATTTT. V and J are TRBV2 and TRBJ2-3; D might be TRBD2 (6 bases). The CDR3 sequence is 15 residues long. CDR1 is SNHLY and CDR2 is FYNNEI in the germline V gene.

CDR3 residues: CASSVTGDTGEQFF. In DNA form, the CDR3 reads TGTGCCAGCAGCGTAACGGGGGATACGGGTGAGCAGTTCTTC. The chain combines TRBV9 with TRBJ2-1; TRBD2 might be the D (6 bases). The CDR3 consists of 14 residues. Germline CDR1 and CDR2: SGDLS and YYNGEE. V was cut by 1 base and J by 9 bases, with 14 bases left in between.

The chain carries TRBV5-4 and TRBJ1-1, with D possibly matching TRBD1 (5 bases). Germline CDR1 is SGHNT and CDR2 is YYREEE (reference sequence). V lost 4 bases and J lost 1, with 14 bases in between. The CDR3 spans 15 residues. The CDR3 nucleotides read TGTGCCAGCAGCCAAAAATTCGGGGGGAACACTGAAGCTTTCTTT. Protein product: CASSQKFGGNTEAFF.

This clone was counted between two and nine times. The rearrangement links TRBV6-6 to TRBJ2-1; 10 nucleotides line up with TRBD1. Per the germline V gene, CDR1 is MNHNY and CDR2 is SVGAGI (reference sequence). The V and J ends lost 4 bases and 6 bases, in that order; junction bases with no gene match: 6. There are 15 residues in the CDR3. The CDR3 DNA sequence: TGTGCCAGCAGTTCCGGACAGGGGGATGGCAATGAGCAGTTCTTC. Amino acid sequence: CASSSGQGDGNEQFF.

This chain joins TRBV21-1 and TRBJ1-1; the table's D gene call, TRBD1, was not cross checked with the DNA. TRBV21-1 is given as a pseudogene. The length of the CDR3 is 16 residues. The CDR3 DNA reads as TGTGCCAGCAGCAACAGAAGGGACAGATTGAACACTGAAGCTTTCTTT. Its protein product is CASSNRRDRLNTEAFF.